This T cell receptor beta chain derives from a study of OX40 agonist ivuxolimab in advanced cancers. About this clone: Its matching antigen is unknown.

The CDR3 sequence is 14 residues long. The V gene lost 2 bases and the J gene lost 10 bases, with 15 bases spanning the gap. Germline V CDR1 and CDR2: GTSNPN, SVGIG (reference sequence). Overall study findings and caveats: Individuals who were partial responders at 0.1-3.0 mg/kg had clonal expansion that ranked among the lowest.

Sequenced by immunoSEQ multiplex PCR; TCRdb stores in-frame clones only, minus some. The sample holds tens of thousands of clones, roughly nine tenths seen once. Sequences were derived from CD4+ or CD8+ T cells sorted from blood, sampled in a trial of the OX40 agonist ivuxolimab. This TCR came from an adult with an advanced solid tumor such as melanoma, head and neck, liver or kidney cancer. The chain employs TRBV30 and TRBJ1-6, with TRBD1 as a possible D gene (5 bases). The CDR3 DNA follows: TGTGCCTGGAGTAGCTCAGGGTCTCGCTCACCCCTCCACTTT. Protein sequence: CAWSSSGSRSPLHF.